These 13 T cell receptor beta chains were sequenced from one sample in a study of T-cell reconstitution after alpha-beta-depleted transplantation in children. Unique molecular identifiers featured in how the TCRbeta library was prepared. TCRdb re-derived calls from the PCR reads in MiXCR, one entry per CDR3 protein. The table lists about 600,000 distinct CDR3 sequences, about 21% of them singletons. Material: PBMCs, mostly from graft donor cells, obtained 360 days after TCRalphabeta/CD19-depleted stem cell transplant. The origin of the receptors is a boy under two years old who had a stem cell transplant for acute myeloid leukemia, so the T cells may come from the graft donor.

A few counts support this clonotype. V usage is TRBV6-5 and J usage is TRBJ2-2, with D unresolved. This CDR3 comprises 12 residues. Per the germline V gene, CDR1 is MNHEY and CDR2 is SVGAGI. V lost 5 bases to trimming and J lost 7 bases, with 8 bases between them. The CDR3 spells CASSRGGGELFF. Here the CDR3 DNA reads TGTGCCAGCAGTCGCGGCGGCGGGGAGCTGTTTTTT.

This clonotype came up a few times. The chain employs TRBV10-3 and TRBJ2-5; D may be TRBD1 (6 bases). Germline V lookup: CDR1 ENHRY, CDR2 SYGVKD. V was shortened by 3 bases and J by 9 bases, with 14 bases between the two germline ends. The CDR3 totals 13 residues. The CDR3 DNA is TGTGCCATCAGTGAAGGGGGTCCCGAGGCCCAGTACTTC. This gives the protein CAISEGGPEAQYF.

This chain uses TRBV6-2 or TRBV6-3 with TRBJ2-3; tentatively, D is TRBD2 (5 bases). Trimming stripped 6 bases from V and 4 bases from J, with 14 bases between. Germline CDR1 reads MNHEY; CDR2 reads SVGEGT. The CDR3 is made up of 14 amino acids. The CDR3 loop reads CASREDGAADTQYF. CDR3 in DNA: TGTGCCAGCAGGGAAGACGGAGCGGCAGATACGCAGTATTTT.

This chain joins TRBV6-1 and TRBJ2-7; 9 bases are a match to TRBD1. The germline CDR1 and CDR2 sequences are MNHNS and SASEGT. The CDR3 loop spans 14 amino acids. Unmatched junction bases numbered 7, after V lost 5 bases and J lost 5 bases. The CDR3 DNA is TGTGCCAGCAGTCGGAGTACAGGGGGCGACGAGCAGTACTTC. Residues: CASSRSTGGDEQYF.

This chain connects TRBV6-6 to TRBJ2-7; D is unresolved. Germline assignment: CDR1 MNHNY and CDR2 SVGAGI (reference sequence). This CDR3 contains 12 residues. Between the trimmed V and J ends, which lost 6 bases and 2 bases, there was a span of 8 bases. This CDR3 is CASSLDTYEQYV. The DNA of the CDR3 is TGTGCCAGCAGCCTAGACACCTACGAGCAGTACGTC.

This clonotype was detected only a few times. V gene TRBV25-1 combines with J gene TRBJ1-2; 7 bases agree with TRBD1. Germline loops: CDR1 MGHDK, CDR2 SYGVNS. Trimming at V came to 1 base and at J to 6 bases, leaving 5 bases not matched to a gene. The CDR3 has 14 amino acids. The CDR3 protein is CASSEWGGGDGYTF. The DNA of the CDR3 is TGTGCCAGCAGTGAATGGGGAGGGGGCGATGGCTACACCTTC.

The chain joins TRBV5-6 to TRBJ2-1, with a weak D call TRBD1 (5 bases). The CDR3 is made up of 15 amino acids. Germline loops: CDR1 SGHDT, CDR2 YYEEEE. The V end lost 3 bases, the J end lost 3 bases, and 13 bases lay between the germline ends. The DNA of the CDR3 is TGTGCCAGCAGCTCCGAAGCAGGGTTCTACAATGAGCAGTTCTTC. Amino acids: CASSSEAGFYNEQFF. Complete variable domain (other parts from reference TRBV5-6 and TRBJ2-1): DAGVTQSPTHLIKTRGQQVTLRCSPKSGHDTVSWYQQALGQGPQFIFQYYEEEERQRGNFPDRFSGHQFPNYSSELNVNALLLGDSALYLCASSSEAGFYNEQFFGPGTRLTVL.

The chain links TRBV18 to TRBJ2-1; D may match TRBD1 or TRBD2 (5 bases each). The germline V and J ends were trimmed by 3 bases and 8 bases, with 17 bases remaining between them. Germline V lookup: CDR1 KGHSH, CDR2 LQKENI. The CDR3 is made up of 15 amino acids. This CDR3 reads CASSPVLGRGDEQFF. The CDR3, as DNA: TGTGCCAGCTCACCGGTCCTAGGAAGAGGGGATGAGCAGTTCTTC.

Points on this clonotype: The conserved phenylalanine or tryptophan is not found at the CDR3 terminus, so this likely reflects a read error. The gene calls are TRBV4-3 and TRBJ2-1, with TRBD2 matching 11 bases. The CDR3 extends over 18 amino acids. V was pared by 3 bases and J by 6 bases, with 13 bases of the junction left unmatched. Looked up from germline, CDR1 is LGHNA and CDR2 is YSLEER. The DNA of the CDR3 is TGCGCCAGCAGCCACACTGACCTAGCGGGGGGTAATTTCAATGAGCAGTTCTTA. Residues: CASSHTDLAGGNFNEQFL.

This clonotype was seen only a few times. The chain recombines TRBV20-1 with TRBJ1-2, with a weak D call TRBD1 (6 bases). Trimming pared 1 base from V and 8 bases from J, leaving 17 bases between. The CDR3 consists of 14 residues. Germline V gives CDR1 DFQATT, CDR2 SNEGSKA (reference sequence). Written as DNA, the CDR3 is TGCAGTGCTAGAGTTACAGGGAAATCGGCAGGCTACACCTTC. It yields the protein CSARVTGKSAGYTF.

This clonotype was picked up a small number of times. The V and J genes are TRBV20-1 and TRBJ2-1; D is ambiguous. Germline V CDR1 and CDR2: DFQATT, SNEGSKA (reference sequence). The CDR3 runs to 12 residues. V lost 3 bases and J lost 7, with 10 bases in between. Here the CDR3 DNA reads TGCAGTGCTAGTGGCCTCAAAAATGAGCAGTTCTTC. It translates to CSASGLKNEQFF.

V and J are TRBV19 and TRBJ1-1; D is perhaps TRBD1 (5 bases). CDR3 size: 13 residues. The V end was cut by 7 bases, the J end by 1 base, with 10 bases between. CDR1 and CDR2 (germline): LNHDA, SQIVND (reference sequence). CDR3 amino acids: CASTPRENTEAFF. CDR3 sequence (DNA): TGTGCCAGTACTCCCAGGGAGAACACTGAAGCTTTCTTT.

This clonotype has a handful of counts. The V call is TRBV6-1, the J call TRBJ2-1, with D unclear. The V gene lost 6 bases and the J gene lost 5 bases, with 14 bases spanning the gap. Per germline, CDR1 MNHNS and CDR2 SASEGT. The CDR3 covers 14 residues. The CDR3: CASRRTRMDNEQFF. In DNA, the CDR3 is TGTGCCAGCAGAAGGACGCGGATGGACAATGAGCAGTTCTTC.